Below, 31 T cell receptor beta chains from the same sample are listed, as sequenced in a study of shared clonotypes between healthy human individuals. The assay was immunoSEQ multiplex PCR, and TCRdb's table has in-frame clones only and misses some. The data show 2 million to 2.5 million clones, 95% seen once. What was sequenced was naive CD4+ T cells sorted from blood. Subset in this sample: CD45RA+ positively selected. The origin of the receptors is a man in his late teens or twenties in good health.

The V gene is TRBV2, the J gene TRBJ2-5; TRBD1 matches at 8 bases. The CDR3 runs 14 residues. V was clipped by 8 bases and J by 8 bases; unmatched bases: 13. Germline values: CDR1 SNHLY, CDR2 FYNNEI. CDR3 nucleotides: TGTGCCAGCTTTCCCCGGACAGGGATAGAAACCCAGTACTTC. It specifies CASFPRTGIETQYF. The full variable domain, in which reference TRBV2 and TRBJ2-5 provide the parts outside the CDR3, is EPEVTQTPSHQVTQMGQEVILRCVPISNHLYFYWYRQILGQKVEFLVSFYNNEISEKSEIFDDQFSVERPDGSNFTLKIRSTKLEDSAMYFCASFPRTGIETQYFGPGTRLLVL.

On this clone: Other nucleotide sequences from this sample produce the same CDR3. The J gene is TRBJ2-5, the V gene TRBV5-1; 8 bases match TRBD1. Germline V gene lookup returns CDR1 SGHRS and CDR2 YFSETQ. The CDR3 contains 14 residues. The J segment lost 4 bases and the V segment lost 4 bases, leaving 6 bases of the junction unmatched. The CDR3 region is CASSPQGDGETQYF. As DNA, the CDR3 is TGCGCCAGCAGCCCACAGGGGGATGGAGAGACCCAGTACTTC. The full variable domain, in which reference TRBV5-1 and TRBJ2-5 provide the parts outside the CDR3, is KAGVTQTPRYLIKTRGQQVTLSCSPISGHRSVSWYQQTPGQGLQFLFEYFSETQRNKGNFPGRFSGRQFSNSRSEMNVSTLELGDSALYLCASSPQGDGETQYFGPGTRLLVL.

The J gene is TRBJ1-2, the V gene TRBV18; D is unclear. The V gene's germline CDR1 is KGHSH and CDR2 LQKENI. V dropped 1 base and J dropped 9 bases, with 12 bases sitting between them. CDR3 size: 13 residues. As DNA, the CDR3 is TGTGCCAGCTCACCACTGAGAGAGTCCCGCTACACCTTC. Its translation is CASSPLRESRYTF. The variable domain in full, with the rest retrieved from reference TRBV18 and TRBJ1-2, is NAGVMQNPRHLVRRRGQEARLRCSPMKGHSHVYWYRQLPEEGLKFMVYLQKENIIDESGMPKERFSAEFPKEGPSILRIQQVVRGDSAAYFCASSPLRESRYTFGSGTRLTVV.

Comments on this clone: In the same sample, other DNA sequences code for this CDR3. The genes are TRBV2 and TRBJ2-3; D is unresolved. V lost 1 base and J lost 7, with 6 bases in between. The length of the CDR3 is 12 residues. The germline CDR1 and CDR2 sequences are SNHLY and FYNNEI. CDR3 protein: CASSEGSYTQYF. The CDR3, as DNA: TGTGCCAGCAGTGAAGGCTCATATACGCAGTATTTT.

The J gene is TRBJ1-2, the V gene TRBV29-1, with D maybe TRBD1 (5 bases). The CDR3 covers 12 residues. Germline V lookup: CDR1 SQVTM, CDR2 ANQGSEA. Trimming shortened V by 8 bases and J by 2 bases, and 12 bases separated the two germline ends. CDR3 coding DNA: TGCAGCTCCCTACAGGAGAACTATGGCTACACCTTC. It translates to CSSLQENYGYTF.

V and J are TRBV11-2 and TRBJ2-3; D is undetermined. Per germline, CDR1 SGHAT and CDR2 FQNNGV. Trimming took 1 base from V and 2 from J, leaving 7 bases between them. This CDR3 region has 14 residues. For the CDR3, the DNA is TGTGCCAGCAGCTTAGGGCCGGCCACAGATACGCAGTATTTT. This translates into CASSLGPATDTQYF.

This clone was observed once. This rearrangement joins TRBV25-1 to TRBJ1-1; D remains unclear. CDR1 is MGHDK, CDR2 SYGVNS, per germline. The CDR3 covers 11 residues. Deletions cut 5 bases from V and 7 bases from J, with 8 bases between. Here the CDR3 DNA reads TGTGCCAGCAGTTACGGGCGTGAAGCTTTCTTT. Its protein product is CASSYGREAFF.

The V and J genes are TRBV6-5 and TRBJ2-7; D is perhaps TRBD2 (6 bases). The V gene lost 8 bases and the J gene lost 6 bases, with 20 bases spanning the gap. In germline, CDR1 is MNHEY, CDR2 SVGAGI. This CDR3 is built from 14 residues. CDR3 sequence reads: CASRMRDSQVEQYF. The DNA for the CDR3 is TGTGCCAGCCGAATGAGGGACTCCCAAGTCGAGCAGTACTTC.

V usage is TRBV11-2 and J usage is TRBJ2-7; D may match TRBD1 or TRBD2 (5 bases each). The germline CDR1 and CDR2 sequences are SGHAT and FQNNGV. V was trimmed by 3 bases and J by 2 bases, leaving 14 bases between them. The CDR3 sequence is 15 residues long. CDR3 sequence: CASSFPGQATYEQYF. CDR3 nucleotides: TGTGCCAGCAGCTTCCCGGGGCAGGCCACCTACGAGCAGTACTTC. Full variable domain (outside the CDR3, taken from reference TRBV11-2 and TRBJ2-7): EAGVAQSPRYKIIEKRQSVAFWCNPISGHATLYWYQQILGQGPKLLIQFQNNGVVDDSQLPKDRFSAERLKGVDSTLKIQPAKLEDSAVYLCASSFPGQATYEQYFGPGTRLTVT.

V and J are TRBV7-9 and TRBJ1-4; D unclear. With 0 bases removed from V and 0 bases from J, the gap between germline ends came to 14 bases. The germline CDR1 and CDR2 sequences are SEHNR and FQNEAQ (reference sequence). This CDR3 has 18 residues. This CDR3 reads CASSLAPSAGATNEKLFF. CDR3 DNA: TGTGCCAGCAGCTTAGCCCCATCGGCAGGAGCAACTAATGAAAAACTGTTTTTT.

The gene calls are TRBV27 and TRBJ1-1; no clear D gene. Trimming shortened V by 1 base and J by 3 bases, and 6 bases separated the two germline ends. The CDR3 spans 13 residues. Germline V gene data show CDR1 as MNHEY and CDR2 as SMNVEV (reference sequence). The CDR3 is CASSLYGHTEAFF. Here the CDR3 DNA reads TGTGCCAGCAGTTTATATGGACACACTGAAGCTTTCTTT.

The J gene is TRBJ1-1, the V gene TRBV7-2; D not resolved. V was clipped by 3 bases and J by 0 bases, with 11 bases between them. The CDR3 length is 15 residues. In germline, CDR1 is SGHTA, CDR2 FQGNSA. CDR3: CASSLMQTMNTEAFF. The CDR3 DNA follows: TGTGCCAGCAGCTTGATGCAGACTATGAACACTGAAGCTTTCTTT.

Regarding this clone: The sample contains more than one DNA sequence encoding this CDR3. J is TRBJ2-6 and V is TRBV19, with D perhaps TRBD1 (5 bases). Trimming shortened V by 6 bases and J by 0 bases, and 6 bases separated the two germline ends. The CDR3 runs 14 residues. The germline CDR1 and CDR2 sequences are LNHDA and SQIVND (reference sequence). The CDR3 loop is CASRDSSGANVLTF. CDR3 coding DNA: TGTGCCAGTAGAGACAGCTCTGGGGCCAACGTCCTGACTTTC. Full variable domain (missing parts from reference TRBV19 and TRBJ2-6): DGGITQSPKYLFRKEGQNVTLSCEQNLNHDAMYWYRQDPGQGLRLIYYSQIVNDFQKGDIAEGYSVSREKKESFPLTVTSAQKNPTAFYLCASRDSSGANVLTFGAGSRLTVL.

The chain joins TRBV9 to TRBJ1-1, with D possibly TRBD1 on 6 matching bases. Germline CDR1 reads SGDLS; CDR2 reads YYNGEE. Trimming took off 1 base at V and 4 bases at J, with 14 bases between the two ends. CDR3 length: 15 amino acids. In nucleotides, the CDR3 is TGTGCCAGCAGCGTATTAGGGGGGGCCGGCACTGAAGCTTTCTTT. This sequence encodes CASSVLGGAGTEAFF.

The rearrangement joins TRBV19 to TRBJ2-1; perhaps D is TRBD1 or TRBD2 (6 bases each). The V gene lost 7 bases and the J gene lost 7 bases, with 17 bases spanning the gap. Germline V CDR1 and CDR2: LNHDA, SQIVND (reference sequence). This CDR3 has 14 amino acids. CDR3 bases: TGTGCCAGTATTGGGAGTATAGGGGGGAATGAGCAGTTCTTC. It is translated as CASIGSIGGNEQFF.

This rearrangement joins TRBV6-5 to TRBJ1-2; weak D call: TRBD1 (6 bases). This CDR3 has 14 residues. CDR1 and CDR2 from the germline V gene are MNHEY and SVGAGI. Trimming removed 6 bases at V and 4 bases at J, with 15 bases between. The CDR3 loop is CASRKSQGTYGYTF. The CDR3 DNA reads TGTGCCAGCAGAAAATCGCAGGGGACCTATGGCTACACCTTC.

CDR3 in DNA: TGTGCCAGTAGTATCGTGACAGACAGCGATACGCAGTATTTT. Protein: CASSIVTDSDTQYF. The chain combines TRBV19 with TRBJ2-3, with D possibly being TRBD1 (5 bases). This CDR3 has 14 residues. The V and J ends lost 3 bases and 6 bases respectively, with 13 bases between them. CDR1 is LNHDA and CDR2 is SQIVND in the germline V gene (reference sequence).

Worth noting for this clone: Other DNA variants within this sample encode the same CDR3. The chain couples TRBV29-1 to TRBJ1-5, with D maybe TRBD1 (6 bases). The V gene lost 6 bases and the J gene lost 1 base, with 10 bases spanning the gap. From germline, CDR1 is SQVTM and CDR2 ANQGSEA. This CDR3 comprises 13 residues. The CDR3 spells CSVATGSNQPQHF. In DNA form, the CDR3 reads TGCAGCGTCGCAACAGGGAGCAATCAGCCCCAGCATTTT.

The chain joins TRBV5-4 to TRBJ1-6; 10 positions match TRBD1. The V gene's germline CDR1 is SGHNT and CDR2 YYREEE (reference sequence). The V and J ends lost 3 bases and 7 bases, in that order; junction bases with no gene match: 4. The CDR3 has 15 residues. Here the CDR3 reads CASSSGDRGNSPLHF. In nucleotides, the CDR3 is TGTGCCAGCAGCTCGGGGGACAGGGGAAATTCACCCCTCCACTTT.

This clone was counted once. This chain joins TRBV7-2 and TRBJ2-3; tentatively, D is TRBD2 (5 bases). Trimming shortened V by 5 bases and J by 6 bases, and 15 bases separated the two germline ends. CDR1 is SGHTA and CDR2 is FQGNSA in the germline V gene. The CDR3 contains 14 residues. The DNA of the CDR3 is TGTGCCAGCAGCCCCGGGGAAATTGGGGATACGCAGTATTTT. Protein sequence: CASSPGEIGDTQYF.

A remark on this clone: Other DNA variants within this sample encode the same CDR3. V is TRBV5-1 and J is TRBJ2-5; 7 bases line up with TRBD2. This CDR3 is 14 amino acids long. V shed 0 bases and J 4 bases; nucleotides not matched to a gene: 3. Germline lookup yields CDR1 SGHRS and CDR2 YFSETQ. The CDR3 loop is CASSLAGGGETQYF. DNA for the CDR3: TGCGCCAGCAGCTTGGCTGGGGGGGGAGAGACCCAGTACTTC.

This chain links TRBV18 with TRBJ2-1; 9 bases agree with TRBD1. V lost 3 bases, J lost 7 bases, and 4 bases stayed unmatched. The CDR3 consists of 14 residues. CDR1 KGHSH and CDR2 LQKENI come from the germline V gene. DNA for the CDR3: TGTGCCAGCTCACCTCAGACAGGGGGGAATGAGCAGTTCTTC. Translated, it gives CASSPQTGGNEQFF.

V and J are TRBV6-5 and TRBJ2-7, with D uncertain. The length of the CDR3 is 14 residues. Germline V lookup: CDR1 MNHEY, CDR2 SVGAGI. Trimming took 6 bases from V and 3 from J, leaving 15 bases between them. CDR3 loop: CASSNDQKHYEQYF. The CDR3, as DNA: TGTGCCAGCAGCAACGACCAGAAACACTACGAGCAGTACTTC.

V usage is TRBV5-1 and J usage is TRBJ2-6, with no clear D. This CDR3 has 14 amino acids. The germline V gene encodes CDR1 SGHRS and CDR2 YFSETQ. V was cut by 4 bases and J by 1 base, with 6 bases left in between. DNA of the CDR3: TGCGCCAGCAGCAAAGGGTCTGGGGCCAACGTCCTGACTTTC. Translation gives CASSKGSGANVLTF.

This CDR3 reads CASSYLAGDYNEQFF. Here the CDR3 DNA reads TGTGCCAGCAGTTACCTAGCGGGGGACTACAATGAGCAGTTCTTC. The chain is built from TRBV6-5 and TRBJ2-1, with 10 positions matching TRBD2. Trimming at V came to 2 bases and at J to 3 bases, leaving 1 base not matched to a gene. Germline V gene sequence: CDR1 MNHEY, CDR2 SVGAGI. The CDR3 contains 15 residues.

The DNA of the CDR3 is TGTGCCAGCAGCTTGACCGGCGGTTCCCAAGAGACCCAGTACTTC. It translates to CASSLTGGSQETQYF. The chain carries TRBV5-4 and TRBJ2-5; D is unresolved. Trimming removed 1 base from V and 1 base from J, with 11 bases in between. Germline V gives CDR1 SGHNT, CDR2 YYREEE (reference sequence). CDR3 length equals 15 residues.

This rearrangement joins TRBV6-1 to TRBJ1-5; D call uncertain. CDR3 length: 16 residues. CDR1 MNHNS and CDR2 SASEGT come from the germline V gene. The ends were cut back, 0 bases at V and 2 bases at J, with 11 bases in the middle. The DNA for the CDR3 is TGTGCCAGCAGTGAAGCGCGAGGAGGTGGCAATCAGCCCCAGCATTTT. Translated: CASSEARGGGNQPQHF.

The CDR3 nucleotides are TGTGCCTGGAGTGGGACAGGAACCGGGGAGCTGTTTTTT. This gives the protein CAWSGTGTGELFF. J is TRBJ2-2 and V is TRBV30; TRBD1 matches 7 bases. The CDR3 is 13 residues long. The ends lost 1 base at V and 5 bases at J; junction bases unmatched: 1. Germline CDR1 reads GTSNPN; CDR2 reads SVGIG (reference sequence).

The genes are TRBV28 and TRBJ2-2, with D hard to call. The CDR3 runs to 14 residues. Per the germline V gene, CDR1 is MDHEN and CDR2 is SYDVKM. Trimming pared 10 bases from V and 1 base from J, leaving 13 bases between. CDR3 residues: CATLGRKNTGELFF. The CDR3 DNA is TGTGCCACCCTAGGCAGGAAGAACACCGGGGAGCTGTTTTTT.

V and J are TRBV30 and TRBJ1-5, with D maybe TRBD1 (5 bases). Deletions cut 3 bases from V and 5 bases from J, with 14 bases between. Germline V gives CDR1 GTSNPN, CDR2 SVGIG (reference sequence). The CDR3 totals 14 residues. The CDR3 spells CAWRGDGDHQPQHF. The CDR3 nucleotides read TGTGCCTGGAGGGGGGACGGAGACCATCAGCCCCAGCATTTT.

This clone was counted between two and nine times. The CDR3 region is CAWLSDSLNTEAFF. As DNA, the CDR3 is TGTGCCTGGCTATCGGACAGCTTGAACACTGAAGCTTTCTTT. The V and J genes are TRBV30 and TRBJ1-1; a possible D gene is TRBD1 (6 bases). Trimming removed 5 bases from V and 0 bases from J, with 13 bases in between. CDR1 and CDR2 from the germline V gene are GTSNPN and SVGIG (reference sequence). The CDR3 contains 14 residues. Based on the CDR3 plus reference TRBV30 and TRBJ1-1, the full variable domain is SQTIHQWPATLVQPVGSPLSLECTVEGTSNPNLYWYRQAAGRGLQLLFYSVGIGQISSEVPQNLSASRPQDRQFILSSKKLLLSDSGFYLCAWLSDSLNTEAFFGQGTRLTVV.